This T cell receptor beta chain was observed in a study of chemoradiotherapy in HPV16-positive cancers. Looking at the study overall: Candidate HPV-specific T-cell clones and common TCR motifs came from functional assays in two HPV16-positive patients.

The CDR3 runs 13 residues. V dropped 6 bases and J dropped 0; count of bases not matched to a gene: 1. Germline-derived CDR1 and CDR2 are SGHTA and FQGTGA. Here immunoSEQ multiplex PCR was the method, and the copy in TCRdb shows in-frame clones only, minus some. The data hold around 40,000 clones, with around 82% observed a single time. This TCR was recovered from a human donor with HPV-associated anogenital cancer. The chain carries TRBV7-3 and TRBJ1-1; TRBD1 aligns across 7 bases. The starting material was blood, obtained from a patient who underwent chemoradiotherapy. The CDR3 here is CASSGQVNTEAFF. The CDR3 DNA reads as TGTGCCAGCAGTGGACAGGTGAACACTGAAGCTTTCTTT.